One sample yielded the 16 T cell receptor beta chains listed below, sequenced in a study of technical replicates of blood from a few donors. Only in-frame clones appear in the TCRdb table, and some are missing; sequencing was by immunoSEQ multiplex PCR. The table has 73,000 or so clones, more than 85% seen once. The sequenced sample was T cells isolated from PBMCs. The source of these receptors is a human donor in good health.

The chain is built from TRBV20-1 and TRBJ2-5, with no clear D. Germline CDR1 and CDR2: DFQATT and SNEGSKA (reference sequence). The CDR3 is 11 amino acids. Trimming shortened V by 2 bases and J by 1 base, and 2 bases separated the two germline ends. The CDR3 sequence: CSARLQETQYF. CDR3 DNA sequence: TGCAGTGCTAGACTCCAAGAGACCCAGTACTTC.

The CDR3 is CASSPHGRGRGSSYEQYF. The CDR3 region has the DNA TGTGCCAGCAGCCCCCACGGGAGGGGACGGGGAAGCTCCTACGAGCAGTACTTC. J is TRBJ2-7 and V is TRBV7-8, with 8 bases aligning to TRBD2. After removal of 5 bases from V and 0 bases from J, the junction contained 15 bases not matched to a gene. Germline CDR1 and CDR2: SGHVS and FQNEAQ. This CDR3 comprises 18 residues. Full variable domain (missing parts from reference TRBV7-8 and TRBJ2-7): GAGVSQSPRYKVAKRGQDVALRCDPISGHVSLFWYQQALGQGPEFLTYFQNEAQLDKSGLPSDRFFAERPEGSVSTLKIQRTQQEDSAVYLCASSPHGRGRGSSYEQYFGPGTRLTVT.

The V gene is TRBV29-1, the J gene TRBJ2-2, with 9 bases matching TRBD1. The J segment lost 6 bases and the V segment lost 4 bases, leaving 6 bases of the junction unmatched. This CDR3 region has 14 residues. Per germline, CDR1 SQVTM and CDR2 ANQGSEA. The DNA of the CDR3 is TGCAGCGTTGTCCGGGACAGGGAGGCCGGGGAGCTGTTTTTT. Translating it yields CSVVRDREAGELFF.

The V and J genes are TRBV10-3 and TRBJ1-2, with 8 bases identical to TRBD1. Trimming at V came to 4 bases and at J to 4 bases, leaving 20 bases not matched to a gene. CDR1 and CDR2 from the germline V gene are ENHRY and SYGVKD. The CDR3 is made up of 19 amino acids. CDR3 residues: CAISGEDFKGQATFYGYTF. For the CDR3, the DNA is TGTGCCATCAGTGGGGAGGATTTTAAGGGACAGGCCACCTTCTATGGCTACACCTTC.

The chain carries TRBV5-1 and TRBJ2-3; 14 bases fit TRBD2. In germline, CDR1 is SGHRS, CDR2 YFSETQ. The V gene end was trimmed by 0 bases and the J gene end by 5 bases; junction bases not matched to a gene: 5. The CDR3 totals 17 residues. CDR3 sequence reads: CASSLGLAGGLGDTQYF. The CDR3 nucleotides are TGCGCCAGCAGCTTGGGACTAGCGGGGGGGCTGGGAGATACGCAGTATTTT. Using reference TRBV5-1 and TRBJ2-3 for the parts outside the CDR3, the full variable domain is KAGVTQTPRYLIKTRGQQVTLSCSPISGHRSVSWYQQTPGQGLQFLFEYFSETQRNKGNFPGRFSGRQFSNSRSEMNVSTLELGDSALYLCASSLGLAGGLGDTQYFGPGTRLTVL.

This rearrangement joins TRBV19 to TRBJ1-5; no definite D call. CDR1 LNHDA and CDR2 SQIVND come from the germline V gene (reference sequence). The CDR3 runs to 15 residues. The V gene lost 7 bases and the J gene lost 5 bases, with 18 bases spanning the gap. The CDR3 reads CASIPAGNQDQPQHF. Here the CDR3 DNA reads TGTGCCAGTATCCCGGCGGGTAATCAAGATCAGCCCCAGCATTTT.

This chain links TRBV29-1 with TRBJ1-3, with 7 bases identical to TRBD1. Germline-derived CDR1 and CDR2 are SQVTM and ANQGSEA. After removal of 7 bases from V and 0 bases from J, the junction contained 6 bases not matched to a gene. The CDR3 extends over 14 amino acids. The CDR3 region is CSARDSISGNTIYF. The DNA of the CDR3 is TGCAGCGCCCGGGACAGTATCTCTGGAAACACCATATATTTT. Filled out from reference TRBV29-1 and TRBJ1-3, the complete variable domain reads SAVISQKPSRDICQRGTSLTIQCQVDSQVTMMFWYRQQPGQSLTLIATANQGSEATYESGFVIDKFPISRPNLTFSTLTVSNMSPEDSSIYLCSARDSISGNTIYFGEGSWLTVV.

The rearrangement links TRBV28 to TRBJ2-7; 7 bases are a match to TRBD2. V gave up 4 bases and J gave up 2 bases; unmatched junction bases: 5. The CDR3 is made up of 14 amino acids. Per germline, CDR1 MDHEN and CDR2 SYDVKM. Here the CDR3 reads CASSSGLDPYEQYF. The CDR3 DNA sequence: TGTGCCAGCAGTTCCGGACTAGACCCCTACGAGCAGTACTTC.

CDR3 sequence: CASSLAWTSPNEQFF. The DNA for the CDR3 is TGTGCCAGCAGCTTAGCGTGGACTAGCCCAAATGAGCAGTTCTTC. The chain combines TRBV7-2 with TRBJ2-1; 8 nucleotides align to TRBD2. There are 15 residues in the CDR3. Germline loops: CDR1 SGHTA, CDR2 FQGNSA. V trimming: 0 bases; J trimming: 7 bases; junction bases outside the gene matches: 5.

The V call is TRBV6-5, the J call TRBJ2-7, with D tentatively TRBD2 (5 bases). The germline CDR1 and CDR2 sequences are MNHEY and SVGAGI. The CDR3 is made up of 11 amino acids. Trimming stripped 8 bases from V and 0 bases from J, with 5 bases between. The CDR3 DNA is TGTGCCAGCCGGGGCTCCTACGAGCAGTACTTC. Translated, it gives CASRGSYEQYF.

The V and J genes are TRBV19 and TRBJ2-6; tentative D call: TRBD2 (6 bases). CDR1 and CDR2 from the germline V gene are LNHDA and SQIVND (reference sequence). The CDR3 is made up of 15 amino acids. V was clipped by 2 bases and J by 3 bases, with 8 bases between them. The CDR3 nucleotides read TGTGCCAGTAGTATAAGCGGGCTTGGGGCCAACGTCCTGACTTTC. It codes for CASSISGLGANVLTF. Full variable domain (rest looked up from reference TRBV19 and TRBJ2-6): DGGITQSPKYLFRKEGQNVTLSCEQNLNHDAMYWYRQDPGQGLRLIYYSQIVNDFQKGDIAEGYSVSREKKESFPLTVTSAQKNPTAFYLCASSISGLGANVLTFGAGSRLTVL.

The V call is TRBV28, the J call TRBJ1-1, with 7 bases fitting TRBD1. V was pared by 3 bases and J by 2 bases, with 3 bases of the junction left unmatched. The CDR3 runs to 14 residues. Germline V CDR1 and CDR2: MDHEN, SYDVKM. Here the CDR3 DNA reads TGTGCCAGCAGTTTCGGAGGGGGCAACACTGAAGCTTTCTTT. Protein sequence: CASSFGGGNTEAFF.

The chain uses TRBV14 and TRBJ1-4; maybe TRBD1 (5 bases). Between the trimmed V and J ends, which lost 3 bases and 5 bases, there was a span of 10 bases. Per germline, CDR1 SGHDN and CDR2 FVKESK. The CDR3 is made up of 14 amino acids. This CDR3 reads CASSHPGLNEKLFF. CDR3 DNA sequence: TGTGCCAGCAGCCACCCGGGACTGAATGAAAAACTGTTTTTT.

V is TRBV7-9 and J is TRBJ1-2; no clear D. In germline, CDR1 is SEHNR, CDR2 FQNEAQ (reference sequence). CDR3 length: 15 residues. The V and J ends lost 0 bases and 8 bases respectively, with 16 bases between them. CDR3 nucleotides: TGTGCCAGCAGCTTAGCGAACGGCCGATTGGGCGGCTACACCTTC. This codes for CASSLANGRLGGYTF.

The chain links TRBV7-3 to TRBJ2-1; D is undetermined. CDR1 and CDR2 (germline): SGHTA, FQGTGA. The CDR3 length is 13 residues. V lost 2 bases, J lost 6 bases, and 8 bases lay in between. The CDR3 sequence is CASSLPYPNEQFF. CDR3 sequence (DNA): TGTGCCAGCAGCTTACCCTACCCCAATGAGCAGTTCTTC.

This chain links TRBV27 with TRBJ1-1, with a possible D match to TRBD1 (6 bases). Trimming cost V 5 bases and J 2 bases, with 15 bases left between them. Germline V gene lookup returns CDR1 MNHEY and CDR2 SMNVEV (reference sequence). This CDR3 has 15 residues. The CDR3 loop is CASSGPGQPNTEAFF. CDR3 DNA: TGTGCCAGCAGTGGACCGGGACAACCCAACACTGAAGCTTTCTTT.